Below are 24 T cell receptor beta chains sequenced from a single sample in a study of T cell responses to AZD1222 COVID-19 vaccine. The data were produced by immunoSEQ multiplex PCR, yet TCRdb's version contains in-frame clones alone and is incomplete. The repertoire holds about 160,000 clones, with roughly 90% as singletons. Here the sequenced sample was peripheral blood, taken on day 0 of AZD1222 vaccination. Receptors originate from an adult in good health.

The chain employs TRBV12-3 or TRBV12-4 and TRBJ1-6; 8 nucleotides line up with TRBD1. After removal of 11 bases from V and 9 bases from J, the junction contained 9 bases not matched to a gene. This CDR3 has 13 residues. The CDR3 nucleotides read TGTGCCTCAGGGGGCTTGGAGGCTTCACCCCTCCACTTT. Amino acids: CASGGLEASPLHF.

The rearrangement uses TRBV9 and TRBJ1-4; maybe TRBD1 (5 bases). The CDR3 has 15 residues. Germline CDR1 is SGDLS and CDR2 is YYNGEE. V lost 4 bases and J 0 bases, leaving 10 bases between the germline ends. CDR3 nucleotides: TGTGCCAGCAGCCCAGGGAGGTCAACTAATGAAAAACTGTTTTTT. It codes for CASSPGRSTNEKLFF.

This sequence joins TRBV4-3 and TRBJ2-1; 10 nucleotides line up with TRBD2. V was clipped by 2 bases and J by 9 bases; unmatched bases: 10. Per the germline V gene, CDR1 is LGHNA and CDR2 is YSLEER. The CDR3 runs 16 residues. CDR3 nucleotide sequence: TGCGCCAGCAGCCAAATGTCTAGCGGGGGCACCGGTGAGCAGTTCTTC. It specifies CASSQMSSGGTGEQFF.

The rearrangement links TRBV24-1 to TRBJ1-2; no clear D. Germline V gene data show CDR1 as KGHDR and CDR2 as SFDVKD. Trimming shortened V by 5 bases and J by 4 bases, and 7 bases separated the two germline ends. This CDR3 is built from 12 residues. The DNA for the CDR3 is TGTGCCACCAGTGCCCCAGGCTATGGCTACACCTTC. Residues: CATSAPGYGYTF.

This rearrangement joins TRBV5-1 to TRBJ2-7, with 11 positions matching TRBD2. The CDR3 has 15 amino acids. The trim removed 4 bases at V and 6 bases at J, leaving 9 bases unmatched. CDR1 SGHRS and CDR2 YFSETQ come from the germline V gene. The DNA of the CDR3 is TGCGCCAGCAGCGTTTCGACTAGCGGGAACTCCGAGCAGTACTTC. Translated, it gives CASSVSTSGNSEQYF.

The rearrangement joins TRBV28 to TRBJ1-1, with a tentative D call TRBD1 (6 bases). Germline CDR1 and CDR2: MDHEN and SYDVKM. The CDR3 runs to 13 residues. Trimming pared 2 bases from V and 4 bases from J, leaving 8 bases between. CDR3 in DNA: TGTGCCAGCAGTTTAAGGGGGTTCACTGAAGCTTTCTTT. It encodes CASSLRGFTEAFF.

This chain joins TRBV4-2 and TRBJ2-3; no definite D call. Germline assignment: CDR1 LGHNA and CDR2 YNFKEQ. The CDR3 has 13 amino acids. Trimming took off 4 bases at V and 2 bases at J, with 7 bases between the two ends. In DNA form, the CDR3 reads TGTGCCAGCAGCCCAGCCAACACAGATACGCAGTATTTT. Encoded protein: CASSPANTDTQYF.

The chain uses TRBV28 and TRBJ1-1, with D tentatively TRBD1 (5 bases). CDR3 length equals 16 residues. Between the trimmed V and J ends, which lost 1 base and 7 bases, there was a span of 19 bases. From germline, CDR1 is MDHEN and CDR2 SYDVKM. Here the CDR3 reads CASSLYRGSKSIEAFF. The CDR3 DNA follows: TGTGCCAGCAGTTTATATCGGGGGTCTAAAAGTATTGAAGCTTTCTTT.

The chain carries TRBV20-1 and TRBJ2-7; D is ambiguous. The CDR3 is 10 residues long. Germline assignment: CDR1 DFQATT and CDR2 SNEGSKA (reference sequence). The V end was cut by 6 bases, the J end by 7 bases, with 10 bases between. CDR3 DNA sequence: TGCAGTGCCGAGCTGGGTGAGCAGTACTTC. Encoded protein: CSAELGEQYF.

This clone appeared a few times. The chain carries TRBV11-3 and TRBJ2-1; D remains ambiguous. The V and J ends lost 2 bases and 0 bases respectively, with 5 bases between them. The CDR3 is 14 residues long. CDR1 is SGHNT, CDR2 YENEEA, per germline. CDR3 amino acids: CASSLWGSYNEQFF. The CDR3 nucleotides read TGTGCCAGCAGCTTATGGGGCTCCTACAATGAGCAGTTCTTC.

The chain joins TRBV7-8 to TRBJ2-1; D is undetermined. Deletions cut 4 bases from V and 15 bases from J, with 7 bases between. CDR3 size: 9 residues. Germline loops: CDR1 SGHVS, CDR2 FQNEAQ. In DNA form, the CDR3 reads TGTGCCAGCAGCTCTCAATTGTTCTTC. It translates to CASSSQLFF.

This clone has only one observation. The V and J genes are TRBV27 and TRBJ2-7, with TRBD2 matching 8 bases. Per the germline V gene, CDR1 is MNHEY and CDR2 is SMNVEV (reference sequence). Germline trimming cut 6 bases from V and 3 bases from J; bases unmatched to any gene: 7. This CDR3 is 14 amino acids long. CDR3 nucleotide sequence: TGTGCCAGCAGAGGACCGGGACTAGTCTACGAGCAGTACTTC. This encodes CASRGPGLVYEQYF.

This clone was counted once. The CDR3 loop is CASSFGQDGNTIYF. In DNA form, the CDR3 reads TGCGCCAGCAGCTTTGGACAGGATGGAAACACCATATATTTT. The chain has TRBV5-1 and TRBJ1-3; 7 nucleotides line up with TRBD1. This CDR3 region has 14 residues. Per the germline V gene, CDR1 is SGHRS and CDR2 is YFSETQ. V lost 2 bases to trimming and J lost 3 bases; unmatched junction nucleotides: 2.

This clone has only one observation. The chain has TRBV28 and TRBJ1-2, with D maybe TRBD1 (6 bases). The CDR3 runs 16 residues. V was clipped by 6 bases and J by 8 bases, with 25 bases between them. Per the germline V gene, CDR1 is MDHEN and CDR2 is SYDVKM. CDR3 sequence (DNA): TGTGCCAGCAGCCGTCTGGGGGGGGCCTGGATCGTCGGCTACACCTTC. Translating gives CASSRLGGAWIVGYTF.

The rearrangement joins TRBV6-1 to TRBJ1-1; tentatively, D is TRBD1 (6 bases). From germline, CDR1 is MNHNS and CDR2 SASEGT. The CDR3 is 17 residues long. V lost 4 bases and J lost 0, with 18 bases in between. The CDR3 here is CASSARTVHSLNTEAFF. The CDR3 bases are TGTGCCAGCAGTGCCAGGACAGTACACAGCCTGAACACTGAAGCTTTCTTT.

The chain joins TRBV6-5 to TRBJ1-1; 7 bases map to TRBD1. Germline V gene lookup returns CDR1 MNHEY and CDR2 SVGAGI. The CDR3 covers 15 residues. The V segment lost 5 bases and the J segment 1 base; nucleotides outside the gene matches: 7. The chain's CDR3 is CASSTKTGANTEAFF. CDR3 DNA sequence: TGTGCCAGCAGTACAAAAACAGGGGCGAACACTGAAGCTTTCTTT.

The chain is built from TRBV28 and TRBJ1-4; possibly TRBD1 for D (6 bases). CDR3 size: 16 residues. Germline CDR1 is MDHEN and CDR2 is SYDVKM. Between the trimmed V and J ends, which lost 5 bases and 6 bases, there was a span of 19 bases. The CDR3 here is CASSPPEGGRHEKLFF. The CDR3 coding sequence is TGTGCCAGCAGTCCCCCAGAAGGGGGGCGCCATGAAAAACTGTTTTTT.

This rearrangement joins TRBV5-1 to TRBJ1-1; 7 positions match TRBD1. Per germline, CDR1 SGHRS and CDR2 YFSETQ. The CDR3 has 13 amino acids. The junction had 3 bases not matched to a gene; V was cut back by 1 base and J by 6 bases. CDR3 DNA: TGCGCCAGCAGCTTGACAGGGGTCGCTGAAGCTTTCTTT. Its protein is CASSLTGVAEAFF.

V is TRBV27 and J is TRBJ2-1, with D unclear. CDR1 and CDR2 from the germline V gene are MNHEY and SMNVEV (reference sequence). This CDR3 has 13 amino acids. V lost 5 bases and J lost 5, with 10 bases in between. The CDR3 nucleotides read TGTGCCAGCAGTCCCCCGCGACACAATGAGCAGTTCTTC. Translation gives CASSPPRHNEQFF.

The V gene is TRBV28, the J gene TRBJ2-7; 7 bases fit TRBD1. The CDR3 totals 15 residues. The germline V gene has CDR1 MDHEN and CDR2 SYDVKM. Trimming at V came to 6 bases and at J to 1 base, leaving 9 bases not matched to a gene. The CDR3: CASSLTGAPSYEQYF. CDR3 coding DNA: TGTGCCAGCAGCTTAACAGGGGCACCTTCCTACGAGCAGTACTTC.

The chain joins TRBV7-3 to TRBJ2-1; D is perhaps TRBD2 (6 bases). CDR3 size: 18 residues. Germline assignment: CDR1 SGHTA and CDR2 FQGTGA. Trimming cost V 5 bases and J 2 bases, with 22 bases left between them. The CDR3 here is CASSLTGGSGKTYNEQFF. The DNA for the CDR3 is TGTGCCAGCAGCCTCACTGGGGGTAGCGGCAAAACCTACAATGAGCAGTTCTTC.

V gene TRBV2 combines with J gene TRBJ2-5; D gene unclear. The CDR3 extends over 11 amino acids. V lost 8 bases and J 6 bases, leaving 10 bases between the germline ends. Germline-derived CDR1 and CDR2 are SNHLY and FYNNEI. The CDR3 reads CASATPKTQYF. In DNA form, the CDR3 reads TGTGCCAGCGCCACCCCCAAGACCCAGTACTTC.

This chain connects TRBV6-5 to TRBJ1-3; 7 bases map to TRBD1. The germline V gene has CDR1 MNHEY and CDR2 SVGAGI. J lost 0 bases, V lost 6 bases, and 2 bases had no gene match. The CDR3 contains 14 residues. This chain's CDR3 is CASRQGSSGNTIYF. The CDR3 nucleotides are TGTGCCAGCAGACAGGGGAGCTCTGGAAACACCATATATTTT.

V and J are TRBV27 and TRBJ1-1; D may be TRBD1 (5 bases). The CDR3 loop spans 15 amino acids. Germline lookup yields CDR1 MNHEY and CDR2 SMNVEV (reference sequence). The V end was cut by 5 bases, the J end by 1 base, with 14 bases between. CDR3: CASSPVDRPNTEAFF. As DNA, the CDR3 is TGTGCCAGCAGTCCAGTTGACAGACCGAACACTGAAGCTTTCTTT.